The sequence of this T cell receptor (beta chain) was determined in a study of blood T cell repertoires in COVID-19. Background on the study: Samples representing acute and convalescent COVID-19 were sourced from the United States, Italy and Spain. T cells, B-cell-depleted T cells, or PBMCs supplied cDNA or gDNA.

Original processing notes: Reference gene primer amplification gave estimated nucleated cell counts. TCRdb's table, derived via immunoSEQ multiplex PCR, lists solely in-frame clones and lacks some. V and J calls and clone size are given by that table; D and trimming were obtained from the DNA. The table records around 200,000 clones, roughly 80% of them present only once. Sequenced input: peripheral blood. This clonotype was obtained from a woman older than 75 with acute or convalescent COVID-19.

The CDR3 here is CASSTSRYEQYF. The CDR3 DNA is TGTGCCAGCAGCACCAGTCGATACGAGCAGTACTTC. The J gene is TRBJ2-7, the V gene TRBV11-3; no definite D call. Per the germline V gene, CDR1 is SGHNT and CDR2 is YENEEA. Deletions cut 5 bases from V and 4 bases from J, with 9 bases between. This CDR3 has 12 residues.